The rows below give T cell receptor beta chains drawn from one sample of a study of cytomegalovirus exposure and HLA in healthy donors. Assay: immunoSEQ multiplex PCR; the TCRdb copy retains only in-frame clones and omits some. The table includes 180,000 or so clones, roughly 82% detected once. Sequencing was done on a sample of PBMCs. All receptors come from a man aged 35 to 55 in good health and CMV-seronegative. CDR3s include the opening cysteine and the closing phenylalanine or tryptophan. Fields, in order: D gene, J gene, clone size, V gene, CDR3 DNA, CDR3 protein. The D gene is left open where the match is weak. Only part of the rows carry a size: once, few, many, or a class if the clone is expanded.

>TRBD1|TRBJ2-5|-|TRBV14
TGTGCCAGCAGCCAAGGTTTTTTGGGCTTGGGTGACAGGGGATCCCAAGAGACCCAGTACTTC
CASSQGFLGLGDRGSQETQYF
>-|TRBJ2-5|-|TRBV15
TGTGCCACCAGCAGAGATCTCGGGGGTGGCGAGACCCAGTACTTC
CATSRDLGGGETQYF
>-|TRBJ1-3|-|TRBV7-2
TGTGCCAGCAGCTTATGGAGGACGTTCTCTGGAAACACCATATATTTT
CASSLWRTFSGNTIYF
>TRBD2|TRBJ2-1|-|TRBV5-1
TGCGCCAGCAGCTCGGAGGGACTAGCGGGGGGATACTACAATGAGCAGTTCTTC
CASSSEGLAGGYYNEQFF
>-|TRBJ1-2|-|TRBV6-5
TGTGCCAGCAGTAAGCCGGGAACCCGTGGCTACACCTTC
CASSKPGTRGYTF
>-|TRBJ1-3|-|TRBV11-2
TGTGCCAGCAGCTTATTTATTTCAGGCTCTGGAAACACCATATATTTT
CASSLFISGSGNTIYF
>-|TRBJ2-5|-|TRBV29-1
TGCAGCGCCGACAGCTACCAAGAGACCCAGTACTTC
CSADSYQETQYF
>-|TRBJ1-5|-|TRBV9
TGTGCCAGCAGCGCCGGAGGAGACCCACGACAGCCCCAGCATTTT
CASSAGGDPRQPQHF
>TRBD1|TRBJ1-5|-|TRBV2
TGTGCCAGCAGTTTACAGGGGGCGAATCAGCCCCAGCATTTT
CASSLQGANQPQHF
>-|TRBJ2-5|-|TRBV7-3
TGTGCCAGCAGCTTAACGGGTGTTGGGAGGGAGACCCAGTACTTC
CASSLTGVGRETQYF
>-|TRBJ2-3|-|TRBV7-2
TGTGCCAGCACACAGTCGGGGGAGCAGTATTTT
CASTQSGEQYF
>-|TRBJ1-2|once|TRBV4-1
TGCGCCAGCAGCCGACTGGGGGGGGGCCCTAACTATGGCTACACCTTC
CASSRLGGGPNYGYTF
>-|TRBJ2-3|-|TRBV4-2
TGTGCCAGCAGCCAAGAGGAGGGCTTAAGCACAGATACGCAGTATTTT
CASSQEEGLSTDTQYF
>TRBD1|TRBJ1-4|-|TRBV7-3
TGTGCCAGCAGCTGGACAGGGGGGGACGAAAAACTGTTTTTT
CASSWTGGDEKLFF
>TRBD2|TRBJ2-3|-|TRBV2
TGTGCCAGCAGTTTGCAGAGACTAGCGGGAAGGGCTACGCAGTATTTT
CASSLQRLAGRATQYF
>-|TRBJ1-1|once|TRBV28
TGTGCCAGCAGTTTATCGGACAGTGAAGCTTTCTTT
CASSLSDSEAFF
>-|TRBJ2-7|-|TRBV7-9
TGTGCCAGCAGCTCGGACTTCTCCTACGAGCAGTACTTC
CASSSDFSYEQYF
>-|TRBJ1-6|once|TRBV9
TGTGCCAGCAGCGTATACGGGGATAATTCACCCCTCCACTTT
CASSVYGDNSPLHF
>-|TRBJ2-1|once|TRBV7-3
TGTGCCAGCAGCCCCCAGAGTTCGGGGTACAATGAGCAGTTCTTC
CASSPQSSGYNEQFF
>TRBD2|TRBJ2-1|-|TRBV11-3
TGTGCCAGCAGCTTACTCCCTAGCGGGGGGTTCAGCAATGAGCAGTTCTTC
CASSLLPSGGFSNEQFF
>TRBD1|TRBJ2-2|-|TRBV5-6
TGTGCCAGCAGCCCAGACAGGGGCGTGACCGGGGAGCTGTTTTTT
CASSPDRGVTGELFF